Given below is one T cell receptor (beta chain) in context. This specimen comes from a study of blood T cell repertoires in COVID-19. Study details: Acute and convalescent COVID-19 samples came from the United States, Italy and Spain. T cells, B-cell-depleted T cells, or PBMCs supplied cDNA or gDNA.

The CDR3 is 16 residues long. V gave up 6 bases and J gave up 7 bases; unmatched junction bases: 9. CDR1 WSHSY and CDR2 SAAADI come from the germline V gene. Repertoires were generated with immunoSEQ multiplex PCR, while TCRdb's copy carries only in-frame clones and drops some. The table has 100,000 to 150,000 clones, around 82% seen once. This chain connects TRBV10-2 to TRBJ2-2, with 12 bases that match TRBD2. Sequenced sample: peripheral blood. The clonotype comes from a man aged 55-75 years with acute or convalescent COVID-19. The CDR3 DNA is TGCGCCAGCAGAGAGGATCTAGCGGGGGGGGGCGGGGAGCTGTTTTTT. Its protein is CASREDLAGGGGELFF.